Below are 8 T cell receptor beta chains sequenced from a single sample in a study of blood T cells in healthy people across ages. Primers used in a second PCR of roughly 6 to 11 cycles were a sample-barcoded 5' primer and a J-beta primer mix. MiXCR, applied by TCRdb to the 5' RACE reads, yields one record per CDR3 protein. The sample has 950,000 to 1,200,000 distinct CDR3 sequences; 30% to 40% are singletons. Sequencing was done on a sample of blood. Receptors originate from a man aged 18 to 30 in good health.

This chain connects TRBV9 to TRBJ1-1; D perhaps matches TRBD1 (5 bases). This CDR3 is 18 amino acids long. Trimming pared 0 bases from V and 4 bases from J, leaving 22 bases between. Germline-derived CDR1 and CDR2 are SGDLS and YYNGEE. The DNA for the CDR3 is TGTGCCAGCAGCGTAGGACCGGCGGGGGGATCGAAGAGCACTGAAGCTTTCTTT. The encoded protein is CASSVGPAGGSKSTEAFF.

This clonotype was observed a few times. J is TRBJ2-3 and V is TRBV5-5; D perhaps matches TRBD1 (6 bases). The ends were cut back, 3 bases at V and 4 bases at J, with 15 bases in the middle. CDR1 and CDR2 (germline): SGHKS, YYEKEE (reference sequence). The length of the CDR3 is 15 residues. CDR3 region: CASSSETGHPDTQYF. CDR3 DNA: TGTGCCAGCAGCTCGGAAACAGGGCATCCAGATACGCAGTATTTT. Full variable domain (outside the CDR3, taken from reference TRBV5-5 and TRBJ2-3): DAGVTQSPTHLIKTRGQQVTLRCSPISGHKSVSWYQQVLGQGPQFIFQYYEKEERGRGNFPDRFSARQFPNYSSELNVNALLLGDSALYLCASSSETGHPDTQYFGPGTRLTVL.

This clonotype was counted only a few times. The chain couples TRBV5-1 to TRBJ1-2; 9 bases are shared with TRBD1. The J segment lost 3 bases and the V segment lost 3 bases, leaving 15 bases of the junction unmatched. The CDR3 is 18 residues long. Germline lookup yields CDR1 SGHRS and CDR2 YFSETQ. The CDR3 DNA is TGCGCCAGCAGCTACACCAAACCGGGACAGGGAGAGGACTATGGCTACACCTTC. Its translation: CASSYTKPGQGEDYGYTF.

This chain connects TRBV11-2 to TRBJ2-2, with 7 bases that match TRBD1. With V trimmed by 4 bases and J by 2 bases, 7 bases remained unmatched. The CDR3 has 16 residues. Germline V CDR1 and CDR2: SGHAT, FQNNGV. CDR3 nucleotides: TGTGCCAGCAGCTCCGGGACAGTACCTAACACCGGGGAGCTGTTTTTT. Its protein is CASSSGTVPNTGELFF.

This clonotype was counted only a few times. The rearrangement uses TRBV7-2 and TRBJ2-7; D possibly uses TRBD1 or TRBD2 (6 bases each). The germline V gene encodes CDR1 SGHTA and CDR2 FQGNSA. The CDR3 totals 14 residues. V lost 2 bases and J lost 6, with 14 bases in between. The CDR3 loop is CASSLITGGGEQYF. CDR3 coding DNA: TGTGCCAGCAGCTTAATCACCGGGGGCGGCGAGCAGTACTTC.

With respect to this clonotype: The junction does not match germline at one end; this may be a read error. This sequence joins TRBV20-1 and TRBJ2-5; either TRBD1 or TRBD2 may fit D (5 bases each). CDR3 length equals 14 residues. Per the germline V gene, CDR1 is DFQATT and CDR2 is SNEGSKA (reference sequence). DNA of the CDR3: TGCAGCGCTAGAGATACCGGGGACCGAGAGACCCAGTACTTC. Translating it yields CSARDTGDRETQYF.

To note about this clonotype: A read error may be the cause here, since a much bigger clone is one base away. The chain carries TRBV28 and TRBJ1-5; 10 bases line up with TRBD1. Germline V gene data show CDR1 as MDHEN and CDR2 as SYDVKM. The CDR3 covers 16 residues. The CDR3, as DNA: TGTGCCTGCAGTTTGGAGGGACAGGGGTTTTGGCAGCCCCAGCATTTT. This translates into CACSLEGQGFWQPQHF.

Concerning this clonotype: Given a much more abundant clone one base away, this may be a read error. The chain is built from TRBV4-3 and TRBJ2-1, with D perhaps matching TRBD2 (7 bases). The end of the DNA fits TRBJ2-7 better, so the J call may be wrong. CDR3 length: 15 amino acids. Germline CDR1 reads LGHNA; CDR2 reads YSLEER. The CDR3 here is CASSQEWTRDNEQYF. The CDR3 coding sequence is TGCGCCAGCAGCCAAGAATGGACTAGGGACAATGAGCAGTACTTC.